Listed here are 29 T cell receptor beta chains from one sample, sequenced in a study of blood T cell repertoires in COVID-19. The repertoire was sequenced with immunoSEQ multiplex PCR; TCRdb's copy has only in-frame clones and lacks some. Here the sample spans about 380,000 clones, more than 75% being singletons. The sequenced sample consisted of PBMCs or T cells enriched from blood (not recorded which). Every receptor here comes from a woman in her late teens or twenties who had recovered from COVID-19.

V gene TRBV27 combines with J gene TRBJ2-5; TRBD2 matches at 10 bases. CDR1 and CDR2 (germline): MNHEY, SMNVEV (reference sequence). J was trimmed by 5 bases and V by 4 bases; bases with no gene match: 4. The CDR3 is 14 residues long. CDR3 coding DNA: TGTGCCAGCAGTTCGGGACTAGCGAGGGAGACCCAGTACTTC. Protein: CASSSGLARETQYF.

V usage is TRBV7-2 and J usage is TRBJ2-5; 14 nucleotides agree with TRBD2. CDR1 SGHTA and CDR2 FQGNSA come from the germline V gene. After removal of 5 bases from V and 2 bases from J, the junction contained 13 bases not matched to a gene. This CDR3 region has 19 residues. The CDR3 loop reads CASSTLKGLAGAGQETQYF. The DNA of the CDR3 is TGTGCCAGCAGCACACTCAAGGGACTAGCGGGGGCGGGGCAAGAGACCCAGTACTTC.

This clone was detected only a few times. The chain employs TRBV2 and TRBJ1-1; possible D gene TRBD1, 5 bases. The germline CDR1 and CDR2 sequences are SNHLY and FYNNEI. This CDR3 contains 16 residues. V was pared by 5 bases and J by 0 bases, with 16 bases between. Written as DNA, the CDR3 is TGTGCCAGCAGTCCCCCCGTTCTGGGGCTGAACACTGAAGCTTTCTTT. This gives the protein CASSPPVLGLNTEAFF. Based on the CDR3 plus reference TRBV2 and TRBJ1-1, the full variable domain is EPEVTQTPSHQVTQMGQEVILRCVPISNHLYFYWYRQILGQKVEFLVSFYNNEISEKSEIFDDQFSVERPDGSNFTLKIRSTKLEDSAMYFCASSPPVLGLNTEAFFGQGTRLTVV.

The chain couples TRBV9 to TRBJ1-3, with unresolved D. V gave up 4 bases and J gave up 0 bases, with 17 bases separating them. The CDR3 runs to 17 residues. Germline assignment: CDR1 SGDLS and CDR2 YYNGEE. The CDR3 spells CASSPRADEGSGNTIYF. The CDR3 nucleotides read TGTGCCAGCAGCCCGAGGGCTGACGAAGGCTCTGGAAACACCATATATTTT.

V and J are TRBV6-5 and TRBJ2-7; D possibly corresponds to TRBD2 (6 bases). Germline values: CDR1 MNHEY, CDR2 SVGAGI. The germline V and J ends were trimmed by 6 bases and 2 bases, with 14 bases remaining between them. This CDR3 has 14 amino acids. CDR3 DNA: TGTGCCAGCAGGCCCCCGGGACTTACCTACGAGCAGTACTTC. Translating gives CASRPPGLTYEQYF.

The chain combines TRBV10-2 with TRBJ1-5; possibly TRBD1 for D (5 bases). CDR1 and CDR2 (germline): WSHSY, SAAADI. This CDR3 contains 13 residues. With 7 bases removed from V and 6 bases from J, the gap between germline ends came to 13 bases. The CDR3 DNA reads as TGCGCCAGCAAGGGCGGTGGGGCTCAGCCCCAGCATTTT. Translating it yields CASKGGGAQPQHF.

This chain uses TRBV11-2 with TRBJ2-7; 8 bases line up with TRBD2. The CDR3 has 18 residues. Germline-derived CDR1 and CDR2 are SGHAT and FQNNGV. J gave up 3 bases and V 1 base, and 14 bases lay outside the gene matches. The CDR3 loop reads CASSLGGLALSPLYEQYF. CDR3 DNA: TGTGCCAGCAGCTTAGGTGGACTAGCCCTCTCTCCCCTCTACGAGCAGTACTTC.

The chain is built from TRBV9 and TRBJ1-2; possibly TRBD1 for D (6 bases). The CDR3 spans 14 residues. The ends were cut back, 0 bases at V and 8 bases at J, with 14 bases in the middle. Germline V gene lookup returns CDR1 SGDLS and CDR2 YYNGEE. CDR3 residues: CASSVDVTGKGYTF. The CDR3 DNA sequence: TGTGCCAGCAGCGTAGATGTAACAGGGAAAGGCTACACCTTC.

This clone was recorded only once. The chain combines TRBV10-1 with TRBJ1-6; 12 bases match TRBD1. The CDR3 spans 16 residues. Trimming took 4 bases from V and 6 from J; bases not matched to a gene: 4. Germline V gives CDR1 WNHNN, CDR2 SYGVQD (reference sequence). The CDR3 region has the DNA TGCGCCAGCAGTGTTGGGACAGGGGGCGGTAATTCACCCCTCCACTTT. It encodes CASSVGTGGGNSPLHF.

This clone has more than one count but fewer than ten. This sequence joins TRBV19 and TRBJ2-7; D might be TRBD2 (6 bases). This CDR3 is built from 14 residues. Trimming shortened V by 1 base and J by 2 bases, and 9 bases separated the two germline ends. Germline CDR1 and CDR2: LNHDA and SQIVND (reference sequence). The CDR3 spells CASSIGRGAYEQYF. CDR3 bases: TGTGCCAGTAGTATAGGGAGGGGAGCCTACGAGCAGTACTTC.

V and J are TRBV20-1 and TRBJ2-1, with 8 bases matching TRBD2. V dropped 3 bases and J dropped 3; count of bases not matched to a gene: 10. This CDR3 spans 16 amino acids. CDR1 and CDR2 (germline): DFQATT, SNEGSKA (reference sequence). DNA of the CDR3: TGCAGTGCTAGTATTAGGCCTAGCGGGTTCTACAATGAGCAGTTCTTC. Its protein is CSASIRPSGFYNEQFF.

The gene calls are TRBV21-1 and TRBJ1-5. TRBV21-1 is annotated as a pseudogene. The CDR3 contains 19 residues. The CDR3 nucleotides read TGTGCCAGCAGCAAGAGGACTGCCCCGGTTTCTTATAGCAATCAGCCCCAGCATTTT. It codes for CASSKRTAPVSYSNQPQHF.

The chain links TRBV6-2 or TRBV6-3 to TRBJ1-2, with 10 positions matching TRBD1. V lost 4 bases to trimming and J lost 4 bases; unmatched junction nucleotides: 12. This CDR3 contains 17 residues. Germline V gene data show CDR1 as MNHEY and CDR2 as SVGEGT. Here the CDR3 reads CASSWALRQGAAYGYTF. CDR3 DNA sequence: TGTGCCAGCAGTTGGGCCTTACGACAGGGGGCGGCCTATGGCTACACCTTC.

The rearrangement joins TRBV27 to TRBJ1-5; tentative D call: TRBD1 (5 bases). CDR3 length: 14 amino acids. V was shortened by 4 bases and J by 1 base, with 8 bases between the two germline ends. The germline V gene encodes CDR1 MNHEY and CDR2 SMNVEV (reference sequence). CDR3 residues: CASSSRVSNQPQHF. The CDR3 coding sequence is TGTGCCAGCAGTTCCAGGGTAAGCAATCAGCCCCAGCATTTT.

V usage is TRBV6-5 and J usage is TRBJ1-1; D gene ambiguous. The CDR3 spans 15 residues. V gave up 2 bases and J gave up 3 bases, with 13 bases separating them. CDR1 is MNHEY and CDR2 is SVGAGI in the germline V gene. This chain's CDR3 is CASSYQSRVHTEAFF. The CDR3 DNA reads as TGTGCCAGCAGTTACCAAAGTCGGGTTCACACTGAAGCTTTCTTT.

The chain employs TRBV6-5 and TRBJ1-4, with D unclear. Germline V gives CDR1 MNHEY, CDR2 SVGAGI. This CDR3 spans 15 amino acids. The V end lost 2 bases, the J end lost 7 bases, and 14 bases lay between the germline ends. The CDR3 nucleotides are TGTGCCAGCAGTTACAGCGGTATGGTCGGTGAAAAACTGTTTTTT. It is translated as CASSYSGMVGEKLFF.

This chain connects TRBV27 to TRBJ1-1, with D tentatively TRBD1 (6 bases). Trimming removed 3 bases at V and 8 bases at J, with 28 bases between. Per germline, CDR1 MNHEY and CDR2 SMNVEV (reference sequence). The CDR3 contains 18 residues. The CDR3 DNA reads TGTGCCAGCAGTTTCCGAGTCCGGGGGGCCCCACGAATGGGCGAAGCTTTCTTT. It encodes CASSFRVRGAPRMGEAFF.

The chain is built from TRBV6-5 and TRBJ1-2, with a weak D call TRBD1 (6 bases). Germline V gene sequence: CDR1 MNHEY, CDR2 SVGAGI. Trimming shortened V by 10 bases and J by 5 bases, and 17 bases separated the two germline ends. There are 13 residues in the CDR3. The CDR3 nucleotides read TGTGCCATTCGAGAGGGAGGGGGGTATGGCTACACCTTC. Its protein is CAIREGGGYGYTF.

The chain carries TRBV4-3 and TRBJ1-3, with D hard to call. The germline CDR1 and CDR2 sequences are LGHNA and YSLEER. This CDR3 comprises 15 residues. Trimming left V 0 bases short and J 3 bases short, with 9 bases between. CDR3 region: CASSQDREGGNTIYF. Here the CDR3 DNA reads TGCGCCAGCAGCCAAGATCGGGAAGGTGGAAACACCATATATTTT.

The chain couples TRBV9 to TRBJ2-5; no reliable D call. Between the trimmed V and J ends, which lost 0 bases and 5 bases, there was a span of 8 bases. In germline, CDR1 is SGDLS, CDR2 YYNGEE. The CDR3 covers 13 residues. DNA of the CDR3: TGTGCCAGCAGCGTAGGGAGTAGGGAGACCCAGTACTTC. Its translation is CASSVGSRETQYF.

For this clone: One end of the junction varies from germline; a read error may be responsible. The rearrangement joins TRBV6-5 to TRBJ1-2; the D gene is possibly TRBD1 (6 bases). Germline lookup yields CDR1 MNHEY and CDR2 SVGAGI. The CDR3 length is 13 residues. CDR3 DNA sequence: TGTGCCAGCAGTTACCAGGGGAACTTTGGCTACACCTTC. Residues: CASSYQGNFGYTF.

This clone occurred once. This CDR3 reads CATSDSGTGGSNQPQHF. The CDR3 coding sequence is TGTGCCACCAGTGATTCGGGGACAGGGGGCAGTAATCAGCCCCAGCATTTT. This sequence joins TRBV24-1 and TRBJ1-5; TRBD1 matches 12 bases. The CDR3 has 17 residues. Germline V CDR1 and CDR2: KGHDR, SFDVKD. V gave up 2 bases and J gave up 4 bases; unmatched junction bases: 5.

The chain couples TRBV7-2 to TRBJ2-7, with no clear D. Germline lookup yields CDR1 SGHTA and CDR2 FQGNSA. The V end lost 5 bases, the J end lost 4 bases, and 12 bases lay between the germline ends. The CDR3 is 13 residues long. In nucleotides, the CDR3 is TGTGCCAGCAGCCCACCCGAGAGGTACGAGCAGTACTTC. Its translation: CASSPPERYEQYF.

The CDR3 bases are TGTGCCTGGAAAGAGTCGAGTGAAGCTTTCTTT. It yields the protein CAWKESSEAFF. V usage is TRBV30 and J usage is TRBJ1-1; D is unresolved. The V end was cut by 4 bases, the J end by 7 bases, with 10 bases between. Germline V lookup: CDR1 GTSNPN, CDR2 SVGIG (reference sequence). This CDR3 spans 11 amino acids.

The chain links TRBV6-4 to TRBJ2-1, with unresolved D. Per germline, CDR1 MRHNA and CDR2 SNTAGT. This CDR3 has 15 amino acids. Between the trimmed V and J ends, which lost 0 bases and 4 bases, there was a span of 10 bases. CDR3 protein: CASSDSNVLYNEQFF. In DNA form, the CDR3 reads TGTGCCAGCAGTGACTCGAATGTACTTTACAATGAGCAGTTCTTC.

This chain links TRBV19 with TRBJ1-1; D unclear. V lost 7 bases and J lost 3, with 3 bases in between. Germline V lookup: CDR1 LNHDA, CDR2 SQIVND (reference sequence). This CDR3 is built from 10 residues. The CDR3 nucleotides are TGTGCCAGTATCGACACTGAAGCTTTCTTT. This gives the protein CASIDTEAFF.

This chain uses TRBV29-1 with TRBJ2-2, with TRBD1 matching over 9 bases. Germline values: CDR1 SQVTM, CDR2 ANQGSEA. This CDR3 has 17 residues. V was pared by 3 bases and J by 0 bases, with 8 bases of the junction left unmatched. Here the CDR3 reads CSVEVGQGRANTGELFF. CDR3 sequence (DNA): TGCAGCGTTGAGGTAGGACAGGGGAGAGCGAACACCGGGGAGCTGTTTTTT.

CDR3 bases: TGCGCCAGCAGCCAAGACTCTGCCGGGGACGAGCAGTACTTC. Protein: CASSQDSAGDEQYF. The rearrangement joins TRBV4-1 to TRBJ2-7; D might be TRBD2 (5 bases). This CDR3 contains 14 residues. Looked up from germline, CDR1 is MGHRA and CDR2 is YSYEKL. Trimming shortened V by 0 bases and J by 5 bases, and 11 bases separated the two germline ends.

This clone was found a few times. V and J are TRBV20-1 and TRBJ2-1; D remains unclear. The CDR3 covers 11 residues. The V end was cut by 5 bases, the J end by 12 bases, with 14 bases between. The V gene's germline CDR1 is DFQATT and CDR2 SNEGSKA (reference sequence). The CDR3 DNA sequence: TGCAGTGCTTATGAGCTCGGTGGGCAGTTCTTC. This codes for CSAYELGGQFF.